What follows are 7 T cell receptor beta chains derived from one specimen sequenced in a study of T cells in Graves' hyperthyroidism and ophthalmopathy. Template material for amplifying TCR beta CDR3 regions consisted of RNA transcripts. The primer set for the first-round RT-PCR of the TCR CDR3 was HTBI. One entry per CDR3 protein results from TCRdb running MiXCR on the multiplex PCR reads. The sample lists about 290,000 distinct CDR3 sequences, approximately 17% occurring once. The material sequenced was blood. These receptors were obtained from a man aged 25-45 years with Graves' hyperthyroidism.

This clonotype was counted at least ten times. V and J are TRBV7-3 and TRBJ2-2, with D possibly matching TRBD2 (7 bases). The CDR3 contains 15 residues. Germline V CDR1 and CDR2: SGHTA, FQGTGA. The ends were cut back, 1 base at V and 5 bases at J, with 11 bases in the middle. CDR3 amino acids: CASSLNAGATGELFF. The CDR3 region has the DNA TGTGCCAGCAGCTTAAACGCGGGGGCAACCGGGGAGCTGTTTTTT.

In this sample, this clonotype turned up many times. This chain links TRBV12-3 or TRBV12-4 with TRBJ1-1; D is perhaps TRBD1 (5 bases). The CDR3 length is 16 residues. Trimming stripped 4 bases from V and 4 bases from J, with 19 bases between. CDR3 in DNA: TGTGCCAGCAGTTCCCCCTTTTGGCAGGGAGGCACTGAAGCTTTCTTT. As protein: CASSSPFWQGGTEAFF.

At least ten counts were recorded for this clonotype. The chain has TRBV28 and TRBJ2-7; 7 bases map to TRBD2. The germline gives CDR1 MDHEN, CDR2 SYDVKM. The length of the CDR3 is 15 residues. The trim removed 6 bases at V and 6 bases at J, leaving 14 bases unmatched. The CDR3 loop reads CASSLTRGGPSEQYF. CDR3 nucleotide sequence: TGTGCCAGCAGCCTGACTAGGGGAGGGCCTAGCGAGCAGTACTTC.

This clonotype occurred many times. This chain joins TRBV29-1 and TRBJ1-1, with TRBD1 matching 7 bases. The CDR3 spans 14 residues. J gave up 1 base and V 0 bases, and 2 bases lay outside the gene matches. CDR1 and CDR2 (germline): SQVTM, ANQGSEA. The CDR3 nucleotides are TGCAGCGTTGAAGAGGGGACAGCGAACACTGAAGCTTTCTTT. It yields the protein CSVEEGTANTEAFF.

This clonotype was recorded many times. The chain combines TRBV2 with TRBJ1-5; 9 nucleotides match TRBD1. This CDR3 is 14 amino acids long. Germline CDR1 SNHLY, CDR2 FYNNEI. V was pared by 7 bases and J by 7 bases, with 8 bases of the junction left unmatched. The CDR3 region is CASTTDRGGQPQHF. The CDR3 DNA is TGTGCCAGCACCACGGACAGGGGAGGCCAGCCCCAGCATTTT.

The rearrangement links TRBV14 to TRBJ2-2; maybe TRBD1 (5 bases). The CDR3 has 14 residues. The germline V gene encodes CDR1 SGHDN and CDR2 FVKESK. The ends were cut back, 4 bases at V and 6 bases at J, with 12 bases in the middle. The CDR3 spells CASSPRLGPGELFF. CDR3 sequence (DNA): TGTGCCAGCAGCCCTAGACTGGGGCCCGGGGAGCTGTTTTTT. Complete variable domain (other parts from reference TRBV14 and TRBJ2-2): EAGVTQFPSHSVIEKGQTVTLRCDPISGHDNLYWYRRVMGKEIKFLLHFVKESKQDESGMPNNRFLAERTGGTYSTLKVQPAELEDSGVYFCASSPRLGPGELFFGEGSRLTVL.

The gene calls are TRBV3-1 and TRBJ2-2; D gene uncertain. V lost 3 bases to trimming and J lost 1 base, with 6 bases between them. The germline CDR1 and CDR2 sequences are LGHDT and YNNKEL (reference sequence). The CDR3 has 14 amino acids. The chain's CDR3 is CASSHRGNTGELFF. As DNA, the CDR3 is TGTGCCAGCAGCCATCGCGGGAACACCGGGGAGCTGTTTTTT.